Reported below is one T cell receptor beta chain. Its antigen is not identified. TCRdb ran MiXCR on the 5' RACE reads and lists one entry per CDR3 protein. The table lists roughly 540,000 distinct CDR3 sequences, less than 25% of them singletons. The data originate from a study of identical twins. Findings and limits, study-wide: In cord blood, abundant beta clonotypes had fewer insertions; memory showed no trend. Out-of-frame alpha sequences common to twins were enriched for low generation probability. The study based its conclusions on cross-sectional statistical analysis and did not follow the same donors.

The V and J ends lost 6 bases and 0 bases respectively, with 24 bases between them. The CDR3 sequence is 20 residues long. The germline gives CDR1 SGHAT, CDR2 FQNNGV. This sample was shared with a second study, whose subject was T cells expressing NK-cell markers. Per that study: Of the CD8+ T cells in more than five donors, about 1.0-7.5% belonged to dominant NKG2C+ clonotypes.

Input material: CD4+ T cells sorted from blood. This sequence joins TRBV11-2 and TRBJ2-6, with no clear D. This sequence was found in a woman aged 18-29 years in good health. CDR3 in amino acids: CASRLRYRASLSSGANVLTF. The CDR3 DNA reads TGTGCCAGCAGGCTTAGATATAGGGCCAGCCTGAGCTCTGGGGCCAACGTCCTGACTTTC.